The 29 T cell receptor beta chains below were found in one sample sequenced in a study of cytomegalovirus exposure and HLA in healthy donors. The PCR was carried out with 60 Vbeta primers and 13 Jbeta primers. Sequencing was performed with immunoSEQ multiplex PCR; in TCRdb, only in-frame clones are kept and a portion is missing. The repertoire holds tens of thousands of clones, with around 76% as singletons. The sequencing sample was made of PBMCs. The source of these receptors is a man aged 50 to 59 in good health and CMV-seronegative.

The chain joins TRBV6-5 to TRBJ1-1; D perhaps matches TRBD1 (5 bases). The CDR3 length is 14 residues. Per the germline V gene, CDR1 is MNHEY and CDR2 is SVGAGI. The V end was cut by 4 bases, the J end by 7 bases, with 16 bases between. CDR3 coding DNA: TGTGCCAGCAGTTCCGGACAACACCGTAATGAAGCTTTCTTT. This encodes CASSSGQHRNEAFF.

This clone was detected only a few times. V usage is TRBV2 and J usage is TRBJ1-5; no clear D. The V end lost 2 bases, the J end lost 1 base, and 6 bases lay between the germline ends. The germline CDR1 and CDR2 sequences are SNHLY and FYNNEI. This CDR3 comprises 14 residues. The CDR3, as DNA: TGTGCCAGCAGTGAACTTAAAAGCAATCAGCCCCAGCATTTT. This gives the protein CASSELKSNQPQHF.

This clone has a single count. The genes are TRBV11-2 and TRBJ1-5, with 9 bases aligning to TRBD1. CDR3 size: 15 residues. Trimming at V came to 0 bases and at J to 4 bases, leaving 1 base not matched to a gene. Germline assignment: CDR1 SGHAT and CDR2 FQNNGV. Here the CDR3 reads CASSLEQGANQPQHF. Here the CDR3 DNA reads TGTGCCAGCAGCTTAGAACAGGGGGCTAATCAGCCCCAGCATTTT.

This clone was counted only a few times. The chain carries TRBV19 and TRBJ2-1; D not resolved. Trimming shortened V by 9 bases and J by 0 bases, and 9 bases separated the two germline ends. The CDR3 is 13 residues long. Looked up from germline, CDR1 is LNHDA and CDR2 is SQIVND (reference sequence). The CDR3 DNA reads TGTGCCAGCAGCGAGAGCTCCTACAATGAGCAGTTCTTC. Residues: CASSESSYNEQFF.

The rearrangement links TRBV5-4 to TRBJ1-2; D uncertain. Germline values: CDR1 SGHNT, CDR2 YYREEE (reference sequence). V was cut by 0 bases and J by 4 bases, with 10 bases left in between. The CDR3 loop spans 14 amino acids. CDR3 DNA sequence: TGTGCCAGCAGCTTGGATCGCACAGCCTATGGCTACACCTTC. Translating it yields CASSLDRTAYGYTF.

The gene calls are TRBV6-5 and TRBJ1-5; D uncertain. The length of the CDR3 is 14 residues. The germline V gene has CDR1 MNHEY and CDR2 SVGAGI. Trimming stripped 6 bases from V and 7 bases from J, with 16 bases between. The CDR3 DNA is TGTGCCAGCAGCCTATTTGAGGGAAGCCAGCCCCAGCATTTT. This translates into CASSLFEGSQPQHF.

The chain has TRBV6-4 and TRBJ1-5, with no clear D. CDR1 and CDR2 (germline): MRHNA, SNTAGT. The CDR3 consists of 12 residues. Trimming took 5 bases from V and 2 from J, leaving 4 bases between them. CDR3: CASSSGNQPQHF. DNA for the CDR3: TGTGCCAGCAGTAGCGGCAATCAGCCCCAGCATTTT.

The CDR3 sequence is CAWSRGSTDTQYF. The CDR3 bases are TGTGCCTGGAGCAGGGGTTCAACAGATACGCAGTATTTT. The V gene is TRBV30, the J gene TRBJ2-3; perhaps TRBD1 as D (6 bases). Germline V gives CDR1 GTSNPN, CDR2 SVGIG (reference sequence). Trimming pared 3 bases from V and 3 bases from J, leaving 10 bases between. This CDR3 is built from 13 residues.

This clone came up once. The rearrangement links TRBV7-3 to TRBJ2-1, with D tentatively TRBD2 (5 bases). The CDR3 extends over 15 amino acids. The V gene lost 0 bases and the J gene lost 0 bases, with 6 bases spanning the gap. CDR1 and CDR2 from the germline V gene are SGHTA and FQGTGA. CDR3 nucleotide sequence: TGTGCCAGCAGCTTAACCGGGGTCTCCTACAATGAGCAGTTCTTC. This codes for CASSLTGVSYNEQFF.

This sequence joins TRBV5-1 and TRBJ1-1; D is perhaps TRBD1 (5 bases). V dropped 2 bases and J dropped 3 bases, with 8 bases sitting between them. The CDR3 runs 13 residues. CDR1 is SGHRS and CDR2 is YFSETQ in the germline V gene. The CDR3, as DNA: TGCGCCAGCAGCTTCACAGGAGACACTGAAGCTTTCTTT. It translates to CASSFTGDTEAFF.

The genes are TRBV7-9 and TRBJ1-6, with D possibly matching TRBD1 (5 bases). This CDR3 has 16 amino acids. The ends were cut back, 1 base at V and 0 bases at J, with 7 bases in the middle. Germline V gives CDR1 SEHNR, CDR2 FQNEAQ (reference sequence). The DNA of the CDR3 is TGTGCCAGCAGCTTAGGGGGACTCTCCTATAATTCACCCCTCCACTTT. Protein product: CASSLGGLSYNSPLHF. Full variable domain (missing parts from reference TRBV7-9 and TRBJ1-6): DTGVSQNPRHKITKRGQNVTFRCDPISEHNRLYWYRQTLGQGPEFLTYFQNEAQLEKSRLLSDRFSAERPKGSFSTLEIQRTEQGDSAMYLCASSLGGLSYNSPLHFGNGTRLTVT.

This chain connects TRBV7-3 to TRBJ1-6; 12 bases match TRBD1. The CDR3 totals 21 residues. Germline-derived CDR1 and CDR2 are SGHTA and FQGTGA. V lost 2 bases, J lost 3 bases, and 14 bases stayed unmatched. The CDR3 nucleotides read TGTGCCAGCAGCTTATGGGGGCCGGGACAGGGGGCAAGAAGCTATAATTCACCCCTCCACTTT. Its protein product is CASSLWGPGQGARSYNSPLHF.

The V and J genes are TRBV30 and TRBJ2-2; D might be TRBD1 (6 bases). The V and J ends lost 5 bases and 5 bases respectively, with 15 bases between them. This CDR3 is built from 14 residues. CDR1 and CDR2 from the germline V gene are GTSNPN and SVGIG (reference sequence). The CDR3 coding sequence is TGTGCCTGGTTCAGGGGAAGTGAAACCGGGGAGCTGTTTTTT. It codes for CAWFRGSETGELFF.

This chain links TRBV2 with TRBJ2-1, with D unresolved. The CDR3 runs to 14 residues. Germline assignment: CDR1 SNHLY and CDR2 FYNNEI. V lost 5 bases to trimming and J lost 10 bases, with 18 bases between them. The CDR3 region has the DNA TGTGCCAGCAGTTATGGAAGCGTGACTGGGGAGCAGTTCTTC. It is translated as CASSYGSVTGEQFF.

V and J are TRBV18 and TRBJ1-6; D possibly corresponds to TRBD1 (6 bases). Per germline, CDR1 KGHSH and CDR2 LQKENI. Between the trimmed V and J ends, which lost 3 bases and 2 bases, there was a span of 8 bases. The CDR3 covers 15 residues. The CDR3 sequence: CASSPGQPYNSPLHF. The CDR3 coding sequence is TGTGCCAGCTCACCCGGACAGCCCTATAATTCACCCCTCCACTTT.

The rearrangement joins TRBV25-1 to TRBJ2-7; D possibly corresponds to TRBD2 (6 bases). Germline CDR1 and CDR2: MGHDK and SYGVNS. The CDR3 consists of 14 residues. The ends were cut back, 8 bases at V and 3 bases at J, with 17 bases in the middle. The CDR3 nucleotides are TGTGCCAGCTCCTTTAGCGGAAACCGCTACGAGCAGTACTTC. This translates into CASSFSGNRYEQYF.

This sequence joins TRBV27 and TRBJ2-7; 7 bases map to TRBD2. The CDR3 runs 13 residues. The V gene end was trimmed by 6 bases and the J gene end by 7 bases; junction bases not matched to a gene: 9. CDR1 is MNHEY and CDR2 is SMNVEV in the germline V gene (reference sequence). Written as DNA, the CDR3 is TGTGCCAGCAGCGCCCGGGACTACTTAGAGCAGTACTTC. It translates to CASSARDYLEQYF.

This clone was counted a few times. The chain employs TRBV7-2 and TRBJ1-2; 7 bases align to TRBD1. CDR3 length: 14 residues. Looked up from germline, CDR1 is SGHTA and CDR2 is FQGNSA. The J segment lost 3 bases and the V segment lost 5 bases, leaving 6 bases of the junction unmatched. The DNA of the CDR3 is TGTGCCAGCAGCCTAGGACAGGATTACTATGGCTACACCTTC. Protein: CASSLGQDYYGYTF.

The J gene is TRBJ2-3, the V gene TRBV12-5; possibly TRBD2 for D (6 bases). CDR1 and CDR2 (germline): LGHNT, FRNRAP. With 1 base removed from V and 5 bases from J, the gap between germline ends came to 16 bases. The CDR3 contains 16 residues. CDR3 sequence (DNA): TGTGCTAGTGGTTTGGGGAGCGCGGGATGGGAAGATACGCAGTATTTT. It yields the protein CASGLGSAGWEDTQYF.

The chain has TRBV30 and TRBJ2-1; TRBD1 matches at 7 bases. J lost 9 bases, V lost 7 bases, and 6 bases had no gene match. This CDR3 is built from 11 residues. Germline V gene lookup returns CDR1 GTSNPN and CDR2 SVGIG (reference sequence). The CDR3 nucleotides read TGTGCCTACCAGGGGGTCGGTGAGCAGTTCTTC. It specifies CAYQGVGEQFF.

This CDR3 is CSVVTSGSLGEQYF. DNA of the CDR3: TGCAGCGTTGTGACTAGCGGGAGTCTCGGCGAGCAGTACTTC. The chain employs TRBV29-1 and TRBJ2-7; 12 nucleotides line up with TRBD2. The V gene's germline CDR1 is SQVTM and CDR2 ANQGSEA. CDR3 size: 14 residues. V dropped 4 bases and J dropped 6; count of bases not matched to a gene: 7.

CDR3 in amino acids: CASSPQSQGARTEAFF. Here the CDR3 DNA reads TGTGCCAGCAGCCCCCAGTCGCAGGGGGCCCGCACTGAAGCTTTCTTT. This chain uses TRBV7-9 with TRBJ1-1; 8 bases line up with TRBD1. With 5 bases clipped from V and 4 bases from J, the junction kept 12 bases outside the gene matches. This CDR3 is 16 amino acids long. The germline CDR1 and CDR2 sequences are SEHNR and FQNEAQ (reference sequence). The full variable domain, with the rest looked up from reference TRBV7-9 and TRBJ1-1, is DTGVSQNPRHKITKRGQNVTFRCDPISEHNRLYWYRQTLGQGPEFLTYFQNEAQLEKSRLLSDRFSAERPKGSFSTLEIQRTEQGDSAMYLCASSPQSQGARTEAFFGQGTRLTVV.

This chain links TRBV10-3 with TRBJ1-5, with a weak D call TRBD1 (5 bases). From germline, CDR1 is ENHRY and CDR2 SYGVKD. V gave up 10 bases and J gave up 1 base, with 20 bases separating them. The CDR3 sequence is 16 residues long. Here the CDR3 reads CATGGRDGLSNQPQHF. CDR3 DNA: TGTGCCACCGGGGGACGCGATGGTTTGAGCAATCAGCCCCAGCATTTT.

V is TRBV10-3 and J is TRBJ2-7, with D perhaps matching TRBD1 (6 bases). This CDR3 is built from 10 residues. Germline CDR1 ENHRY, CDR2 SYGVKD. CDR3 nucleotide sequence: TGTGGGACAGATTCCTACGAGCAGTACTTC. Protein sequence: CGTDSYEQYF.

The chain employs TRBV5-1 and TRBJ1-2; D is undetermined. The germline CDR1 and CDR2 sequences are SGHRS and YFSETQ. V lost 0 bases and J lost 3, with 9 bases in between. The CDR3 is 14 amino acids. DNA for the CDR3: TGCGCCAGCAGCTTGGGGGAGGGATACTATGGCTACACCTTC. Translation: CASSLGEGYYGYTF.

The CDR3 loop is CASSIAGGTNSPLHF. For the CDR3, the DNA is TGTGCCAGTAGTATAGCCGGGGGAACCAATTCACCCCTCCACTTT. The chain recombines TRBV19 with TRBJ1-6, with a tentative D call TRBD1 (5 bases). The CDR3 has 15 amino acids. Germline CDR1 is LNHDA and CDR2 is SQIVND (reference sequence). V shed 1 base and J shed 7 bases, with 11 bases lying between them.

This sequence joins TRBV25-1 and TRBJ2-3; TRBD1 agrees at 7 bases. Per germline, CDR1 MGHDK and CDR2 SYGVNS. This CDR3 comprises 14 residues. V shed 3 bases, J shed 1 base, and the junction held 1 base outside the gene matches. The DNA of the CDR3 is TGTGCCAGCAGTGATACAGGGGGCACAGATACGCAGTATTTT. It codes for CASSDTGGTDTQYF.

In this sample, this clone turned up once. This rearrangement joins TRBV2 to TRBJ1-5; 7 nucleotides match TRBD1. The CDR3 extends over 15 amino acids. V lost 3 bases, J lost 7 bases, and 9 bases stayed unmatched. The germline gives CDR1 SNHLY, CDR2 FYNNEI. CDR3 sequence reads: CASSDLLQGSQPQHF. The CDR3 region has the DNA TGTGCCAGCAGTGATTTATTACAGGGGTCACAGCCCCAGCATTTT.

The gene calls are TRBV4-3 and TRBJ1-1; D call uncertain. CDR1 and CDR2 from the germline V gene are LGHNA and YSLEER. V lost 0 bases and J lost 2, with 7 bases in between. CDR3 length: 14 residues. In nucleotides, the CDR3 is TGCGCCAGCAGCCAAGATGGAGATAACACTGAAGCTTTCTTT. It specifies CASSQDGDNTEAFF.